This TCR beta chain was found in a study of shared clonotypes between healthy human individuals. Whole-study results and caveats: A handful of donors held 5% to 5.5% of naive CD4 clonotypes in common.

About this clone: The antigen remains undetermined.

The donors were adults (healthy and HIV-negative) with no recent acute infections or vaccinations. CD4+ cell separation produced CD45RA+ naive and CD45RA-negative memory subsets. The study ran the assay at deep level. Data came from immunoSEQ multiplex PCR; TCRdb stores just in-frame clones and leaves some out. The data contain 2 million to 2.5 million clones, under 95% of them singletons. The CDR3 consists of 14 residues. Germline CDR1 and CDR2: MNHEY and SMNVEV (reference sequence). Trimming removed 4 bases from V and 2 bases from J; junction bases left unmatched: 4. This chain uses TRBV27 with TRBJ2-7; 8 bases are shared with TRBD2. The sample was naive CD4+ T cells from PBMCs. As for subset: CD45RA+ positively selected. The sequence came from a man younger than 30 in good health. Some clones in this sample may be carry-over from other donors' samples. The CDR3 DNA reads as TGTGCCAGCAGTTCTCGGGAGGGCCCCTACGAGCAGTACTTC. Protein: CASSSREGPYEQYF.